These 18 T cell receptor beta chains were sequenced from one sample in a study of cytomegalovirus exposure and HLA in healthy donors. PCR was performed using 60 Vbeta and 13 Jbeta primers. Produced via immunoSEQ multiplex PCR; TCRdb's table is partial and in-frame only. The sample yields approximately 50,000 clones, of which the top ten take up 2% to 2.5%. Sequenced input: PBMCs. The receptor set was obtained from a female donor in good health and CMV-seronegative.

The chain is built from TRBV6-1 and TRBJ2-1; 15 bases match TRBD2. The CDR3 has 17 residues. The trim removed 6 bases at V and 5 bases at J, leaving 8 bases unmatched. Germline V CDR1 and CDR2: MNHNS, SASEGT. The CDR3 DNA follows: TGTGCCAGCAGGGAACTCGGGACTAGCGGGGGGAACAATGAGCAGTTCTTC. It is translated as CASRELGTSGGNNEQFF.

CDR3 in DNA: TGCGCCAGCACGACAGGGAACGAGCAGTACTTC. Protein product: CASTTGNEQYF. The chain couples TRBV5-1 to TRBJ2-7, with 7 bases lining up with TRBD1. J gave up 5 bases and V 6 bases, and 2 bases lay outside the gene matches. The CDR3 covers 11 residues. CDR1 is SGHRS and CDR2 is YFSETQ in the germline V gene.

This sequence joins TRBV23-1 and TRBJ2-3; D gene uncertain. TRBV23-1 is reported as an ORF; its role is uncertain. Trimming left V 8 bases short and J 6 bases short, with 6 bases between. CDR3 length equals 10 residues. Here the CDR3 reads CASLRDTQYF. In nucleotides, the CDR3 is TGCGCCAGCCTGAGGGATACGCAGTATTTT.

The V call is TRBV5-6, the J call TRBJ2-7; possible D gene TRBD2, 5 bases. Germline-derived CDR1 and CDR2 are SGHDT and YYEEEE. V lost 2 bases, J lost 1 base, and 7 bases lay in between. The CDR3 length is 13 residues. CDR3 coding DNA: TGTGCCAGCAGCTTCGGGAATTCCTACGAGCAGTACTTC. Translating gives CASSFGNSYEQYF.

This rearrangement joins TRBV6-5 to TRBJ1-1; no clear D. The germline V gene encodes CDR1 MNHEY and CDR2 SVGAGI. The CDR3 totals 14 residues. The germline V and J ends were trimmed by 6 bases and 2 bases, with 13 bases remaining between them. DNA for the CDR3: TGTGCCAGCAGCCTACCGTCGGGTAACACTGAAGCTTTCTTT. The encoded protein is CASSLPSGNTEAFF.

V is TRBV29-1 and J is TRBJ1-4; 7 bases line up with TRBD1. This CDR3 is built from 12 residues. Germline lookup yields CDR1 SQVTM and CDR2 ANQGSEA. The CDR3 protein is CGIQGVEEKLFF. In DNA, the CDR3 is TGCGGGATCCAGGGGGTGGAAGAAAAACTGTTTTTT.

CDR3 sequence reads: CASSIGDSLAKLFF. The CDR3 DNA is TGTGCCAGCAGTATAGGGGACTCGCTGGCAAAACTGTTTTTT. This chain connects TRBV28 to TRBJ1-4; D might be TRBD1 (5 bases). The V gene lost 5 bases and the J gene lost 10 bases, with 17 bases spanning the gap. CDR3 length equals 14 residues. The germline V gene encodes CDR1 MDHEN and CDR2 SYDVKM.

This chain joins TRBV6-1 and TRBJ1-1, with D perhaps TRBD1 (6 bases). The CDR3 is 14 amino acids. The V and J ends lost 7 bases and 2 bases respectively, with 14 bases between them. The germline V gene has CDR1 MNHNS and CDR2 SASEGT. Here the CDR3 DNA reads TGTGCCAGCACCCGGACAGACGAAAACACTGAAGCTTTCTTT. Amino acid sequence: CASTRTDENTEAFF.

V usage is TRBV6-8 and J usage is TRBJ1-2, with D possibly TRBD1 on 5 matching bases. The CDR3 runs 15 residues. V was shortened by 4 bases and J by 3 bases, with 15 bases between the two germline ends. Germline V gene data show CDR1 as MNHGY and CDR2 as SAAAGT. This CDR3 is CASSSTGSSDYGYTF. The DNA for the CDR3 is TGTGCCAGCAGTTCAACAGGATCCTCGGACTATGGCTACACCTTC.

To note about this clone: Other DNA sequences in this specimen translate into the identical CDR3. The V gene is TRBV20-1, the J gene TRBJ2-5; no firm D call. V was pared by 3 bases and J by 5 bases, with 7 bases between. This CDR3 contains 11 residues. The germline gives CDR1 DFQATT, CDR2 SNEGSKA (reference sequence). The CDR3 is CSASGRETQYF. The CDR3 DNA follows: TGCAGTGCTAGCGGTCGGGAGACCCAGTACTTC.

The chain is built from TRBV5-1 and TRBJ2-3, with 8 bases matching TRBD1. This CDR3 contains 15 residues. Germline loops: CDR1 SGHRS, CDR2 YFSETQ. J gave up 6 bases and V 0 bases, and 6 bases lay outside the gene matches. DNA for the CDR3: TGCGCCAGCAGCTTGGGACAGGGGCCTGCGGATACGCAGTATTTT. Protein product: CASSLGQGPADTQYF. Full variable domain (rest looked up from reference TRBV5-1 and TRBJ2-3): KAGVTQTPRYLIKTRGQQVTLSCSPISGHRSVSWYQQTPGQGLQFLFEYFSETQRNKGNFPGRFSGRQFSNSRSEMNVSTLELGDSALYLCASSLGQGPADTQYFGPGTRLTVL.

The V call is TRBV6-6, the J call TRBJ2-1, with D perhaps TRBD1 (6 bases). The germline CDR1 and CDR2 sequences are MNHNY and SVGAGI (reference sequence). V lost 0 bases and J lost 6, with 15 bases in between. The CDR3 covers 16 residues. DNA for the CDR3: TGTGCCAGCAGTTACTCAAGCAGGGTAGGGGGCAATGAGCAGTTCTTC. Protein sequence: CASSYSSRVGGNEQFF.

The chain links TRBV30 to TRBJ1-2, with D possibly matching TRBD1 (5 bases). Germline CDR1 reads GTSNPN; CDR2 reads SVGIG (reference sequence). V lost 0 bases to trimming and J lost 6 bases, with 11 bases between them. The CDR3 extends over 13 amino acids. Here the CDR3 reads CAWSVRQGDGYTF. CDR3 nucleotides: TGTGCCTGGAGTGTAAGGCAGGGTGATGGCTACACCTTC.

This chain connects TRBV6-1 to TRBJ1-6; 9 nucleotides match TRBD1. The V gene end was trimmed by 4 bases and the J gene end by 9 bases; junction bases not matched to a gene: 10. CDR3 length: 16 residues. Looked up from germline, CDR1 is MNHNS and CDR2 is SASEGT. The CDR3 protein is CASSATGTGLSSPLHF. The CDR3 DNA reads as TGTGCCAGCAGTGCGACCGGGACAGGGCTTAGTTCACCCCTCCACTTT.

This rearrangement joins TRBV7-3 to TRBJ1-6; D might be TRBD1 (6 bases). Deletions cut 5 bases from V and 5 bases from J, with 16 bases between. From germline, CDR1 is SGHTA and CDR2 FQGTGA. The CDR3 consists of 16 residues. DNA for the CDR3: TGTGCCAGCAGCAAGGGGGGGGCTTCGGATAATTCACCCCTCCACTTT. Translating gives CASSKGGASDNSPLHF.

The V gene is TRBV6-5, the J gene TRBJ1-2, with 7 nucleotides matching TRBD1. Germline V CDR1 and CDR2: MNHEY, SVGAGI. CDR3 length: 15 residues. V lost 4 bases to trimming and J lost 4 bases; unmatched junction nucleotides: 9. DNA for the CDR3: TGTGCCAGCAGTTCCACAGGGGTCGGCCCCTATGGCTACACCTTC. Translating it yields CASSSTGVGPYGYTF.

This chain joins TRBV25-1 and TRBJ1-2; 7 nucleotides agree with TRBD1. The CDR3 loop spans 14 amino acids. Germline assignment: CDR1 MGHDK and CDR2 SYGVNS. With 4 bases clipped from V and 8 bases from J, the junction kept 10 bases outside the gene matches. This CDR3 is CASSAELTGSGYTF. CDR3 nucleotides: TGTGCCAGCAGTGCTGAGTTGACAGGGAGCGGCTACACCTTC.

The chain joins TRBV7-9 to TRBJ1-5; D not certain. The CDR3 is made up of 14 amino acids. The germline V gene has CDR1 SEHNR and CDR2 FQNEAQ (reference sequence). V shed 4 bases and J shed 7 bases, with 14 bases lying between them. The CDR3 sequence: CASSSSLNSQPQHF. The CDR3, as DNA: TGTGCCAGCAGCTCTTCCCTAAACTCCCAGCCCCAGCATTTT.